Following are 9 T cell receptor beta chains from one sample sequenced in a study of blood T cells in healthy people across ages. With a J-beta primer mix and a sample-barcoded 5' primer, a second PCR ran about 6 to 11 cycles. Each CDR3 protein is one row after TCRdb ran MiXCR on the 5' RACE reads. The profile shows 1.5 million or so distinct CDR3 sequences, around 42% of them singletons. The sample taken for sequencing was blood. The receptors shown here come from a woman aged 18-29 years in good health.

V gene TRBV20-1 combines with J gene TRBJ1-2; D gene unclear. V lost 7 bases and J 2 bases, leaving 17 bases between the germline ends. Germline loops: CDR1 DFQATT, CDR2 SNEGSKA (reference sequence). CDR3 length: 14 amino acids. CDR3 coding DNA: TGCAGTGTAATTGGGCTGGGATTAAACTATGGCTACACCTTC. Residues: CSVIGLGLNYGYTF.

The chain is built from TRBV20-1 and TRBJ1-2; D not resolved. The length of the CDR3 is 12 residues. Trimming took off 5 bases at V and 7 bases at J, with 14 bases between the two ends. Looked up from germline, CDR1 is DFQATT and CDR2 is SNEGSKA (reference sequence). In DNA form, the CDR3 reads TGCAGTGCTTCCCCGGACGCCGGTGGCTACACCTTC. Translating it yields CSASPDAGGYTF.

This chain connects TRBV2 to TRBJ1-5; D uncertain. Germline V gene sequence: CDR1 SNHLY, CDR2 FYNNEI. Between the trimmed V and J ends, which lost 7 bases and 7 bases, there was a span of 17 bases. The CDR3 runs 14 residues. The chain's CDR3 is CASTRVPVAQPQHF. The CDR3 bases are TGTGCCAGCACCCGAGTTCCGGTAGCCCAGCCCCAGCATTTT.

This clonotype has just a few counts. The chain employs TRBV6-4 and TRBJ2-7, with D possibly being TRBD1 or TRBD2 (5 bases each). This CDR3 spans 16 amino acids. Germline CDR1 MRHNA, CDR2 SNTAGT. V was clipped by 4 bases and J by 0 bases, with 16 bases between them. This CDR3 is CASSGARVGGSYEQYF. Here the CDR3 DNA reads TGTGCCAGCAGTGGAGCCAGAGTTGGGGGCTCCTACGAGCAGTACTTC.

The chain recombines TRBV20-1 with TRBJ2-1, with D possibly being TRBD1 or TRBD2 (6 bases each). Trimming stripped 3 bases from V and 6 bases from J, with 21 bases between. Germline V CDR1 and CDR2: DFQATT, SNEGSKA (reference sequence). The length of the CDR3 is 16 residues. Here the CDR3 reads CSARGQVLARGNEQFF. CDR3 DNA sequence: TGCAGTGCTAGGGGACAAGTACTAGCAAGAGGCAATGAGCAGTTCTTC.

CDR3 nucleotides: TGTGCCACCGCGGGTAGGGGGTCCTACAATGAGCAGTACTTC. Translated, it gives CATAGRGSYNEQYF. The rearrangement uses TRBV2 and TRBJ2-1; a weak D match, TRBD1 (6 bases). The closer fit of TRBJ2-7 to the DNA end suggests the J call may be wrong. The CDR3 sequence is 14 residues long. The germline V gene encodes CDR1 SNHLY and CDR2 FYNNEI.

V and J are TRBV7-9 and TRBJ2-7; a possible D gene is TRBD2 (6 bases). Per germline, CDR1 SEHNR and CDR2 FQNEAQ (reference sequence). Trimming stripped 5 bases from V and 0 bases from J, with 14 bases between. The CDR3 sequence is 15 residues long. The DNA of the CDR3 is TGTGCCAGCAGCCCCGCGGGACCGGGCTCCTACGAGCAGTACTTC. This gives the protein CASSPAGPGSYEQYF.

This chain uses TRBV2 with TRBJ2-7; D unresolved. CDR1 and CDR2 (germline): SNHLY, FYNNEI. V gave up 6 bases and J gave up 3 bases, with 12 bases separating them. The CDR3 spans 13 residues. CDR3 nucleotide sequence: TGTGCCAGCAGGGGTCCCCTGGGCTACGAGCAGTACTTC. It specifies CASRGPLGYEQYF.

CDR3 residues: CASSPQGTGAFF. DNA of the CDR3: TGTGCCAGCAGTCCTCAAGGGACTGGCGCTTTCTTT. This chain connects TRBV6-1 to TRBJ1-1; TRBD1 might be the D (5 bases). Germline values: CDR1 MNHNS, CDR2 SASEGT. Trimming left V 5 bases short and J 11 bases short, with 15 bases between. The CDR3 runs to 12 residues.